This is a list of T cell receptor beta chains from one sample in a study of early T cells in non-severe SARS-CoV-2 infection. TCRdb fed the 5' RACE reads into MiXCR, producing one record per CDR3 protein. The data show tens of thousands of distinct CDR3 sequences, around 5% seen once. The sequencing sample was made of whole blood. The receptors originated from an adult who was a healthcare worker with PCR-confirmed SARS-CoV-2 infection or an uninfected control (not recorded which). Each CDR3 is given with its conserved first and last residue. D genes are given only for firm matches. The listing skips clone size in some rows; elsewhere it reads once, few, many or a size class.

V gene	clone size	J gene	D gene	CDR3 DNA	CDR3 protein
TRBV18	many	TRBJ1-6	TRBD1	TGTGCCAGCTCATCAGGTACAGGGGGAAGTTCACCCCTCCACTTT	CASSSGTGGSSPLHF
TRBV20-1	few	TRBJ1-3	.	TGCAGTGCTAGAGATGAAGGAGTGGGTGATGAAAACACCATATATTTT	CSARDEGVGDENTIYF
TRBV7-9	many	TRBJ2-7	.	TGTGCCAGCAGCCACTATAATCACCGAGGCGACGAGCAGTACTTC	CASSHYNHRGDEQYF
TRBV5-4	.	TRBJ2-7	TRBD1	TGTGCCAGCAGCACCGGGACAGGGGGCGCCGAGCAGTACTTC	CASSTGTGGAEQYF
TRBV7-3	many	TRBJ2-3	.	TGTGCCAGCAGCTTAGGGGGCGGGACAGAGGTTTCCACAGATACGCAGTATTTT	CASSLGGGTEVSTDTQYF
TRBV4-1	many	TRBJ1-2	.	TGCGCCAGCAGCCAAGCTACGGGGGGCTACACCTTC	CASSQATGGYTF
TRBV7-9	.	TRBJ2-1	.	TGTGCCAGCAACTACTTCAATGGGGGTGAGCAGTTCTTC	CASNYFNGGEQFF
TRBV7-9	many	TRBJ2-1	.	TGTGCCAGCCCCCGGGTCGGGACTGATTCCTACAATGAGCAGTTCTTC	CASPRVGTDSYNEQFF
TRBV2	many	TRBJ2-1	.	TGTGCCAGCACTACAGGATTATTGGGGAAGAAGGCTCTCTTC	CASTTGLLGKKALF
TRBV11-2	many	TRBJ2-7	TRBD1	TGTGCCAGCAGCTTCGGGACAGGGTCGTACGAGCAGTACTTC	CASSFGTGSYEQYF
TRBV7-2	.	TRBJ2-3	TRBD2	TGTGCCAGCACCTATTGGACTGGACTAGCAAATACGCAGTATTTT	CASTYWTGLANTQYF
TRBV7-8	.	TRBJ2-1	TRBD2	TGTGCCAGCCAGGGGCTAGCGGGAGTTGGGGCCTACAATGAGCAGTTCTTC	CASQGLAGVGAYNEQFF
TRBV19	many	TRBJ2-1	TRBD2	TGTGCCAGTAGTATTGGTAGCGGGAAGGTTAGGGGGAGCTCCTACAATGAGCAGTTCTTC	CASSIGSGKVRGSSYNEQFF
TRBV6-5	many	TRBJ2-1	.	TGTGCCAGCAGTTACGGCGGGATTGGCTCCTACAATGAGCAGTTCTTC	CASSYGGIGSYNEQFF
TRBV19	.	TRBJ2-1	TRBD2	TGTGCCACCATCCGCGGGGGGGCTTTATCCTACAATGAGCAGTTCTTC	CATIRGGALSYNEQFF
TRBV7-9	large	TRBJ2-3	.	TGTGCCAGCACCATACTAGGGGGGACCGATACGCAGTATTTT	CASTILGGTDTQYF
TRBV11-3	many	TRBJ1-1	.	TGTGCCAGCAGCCTGCTGGGGGGAGGCATGAACACTGAAGCTTTCTTT	CASSLLGGGMNTEAFF
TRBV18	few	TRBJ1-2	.	TGTGCCAGCTCACACAATAGGGATGGCTACACCTTC	CASSHNRDGYTF
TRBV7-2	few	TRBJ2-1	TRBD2	TGTGCCAGCAGCTTAAGCAGCGGGAGTAGCCATGAGCAGTTCTTC	CASSLSSGSSHEQFF